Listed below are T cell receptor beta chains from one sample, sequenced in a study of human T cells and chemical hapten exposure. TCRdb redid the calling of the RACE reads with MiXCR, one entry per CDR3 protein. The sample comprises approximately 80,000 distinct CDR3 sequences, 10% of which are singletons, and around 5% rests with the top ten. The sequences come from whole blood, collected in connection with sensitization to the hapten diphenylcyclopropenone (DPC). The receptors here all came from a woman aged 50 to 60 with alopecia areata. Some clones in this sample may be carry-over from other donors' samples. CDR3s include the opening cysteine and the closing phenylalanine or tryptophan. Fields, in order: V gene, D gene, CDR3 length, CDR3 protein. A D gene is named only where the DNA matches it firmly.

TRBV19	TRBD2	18	CASSGSRLAGGDTGELFF
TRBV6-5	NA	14	CASSMGGSGSPLHF
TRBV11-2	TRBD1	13	CASGTGGERGQYF
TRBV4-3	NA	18	CASSQELGSFSYNSPLHF
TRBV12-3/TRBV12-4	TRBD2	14	CASSLGTSFHTQYF
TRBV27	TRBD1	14	CASSETGGSYEQYF
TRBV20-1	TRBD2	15	CSASRTSGSTDTQYF
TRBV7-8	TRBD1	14	CASSNRDSSYEQYF
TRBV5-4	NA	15	CASSFRRGIGGELFF
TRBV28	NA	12	CASRPGRNEQYF
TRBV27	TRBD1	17	CASSPTRDSQSTDTQYF
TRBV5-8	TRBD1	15	CASRRGGTGSNEQFF
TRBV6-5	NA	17	CASSYGLTPSGANVLTF
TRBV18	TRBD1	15	CASSLPGQGAYEQYF
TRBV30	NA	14	CALRSDGNTGELFF
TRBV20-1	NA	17	CSARQGAGIGSNQPQHF
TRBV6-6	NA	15	CASSYSSGDKDTQYF
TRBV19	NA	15	CASSIDSWTDQPQHF
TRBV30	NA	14	CAWRPGTPNTEAFF
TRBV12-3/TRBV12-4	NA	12	CATSAGPYEQYF
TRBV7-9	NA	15	CASSWGREREHGYTF
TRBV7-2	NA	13	CASSLGTTDTQYF
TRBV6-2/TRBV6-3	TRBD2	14	CASSRLAGDNEQFF
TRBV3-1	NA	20	CASSQNGQVNRPGRPGEQFF
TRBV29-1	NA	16	CSVEEWARGFGDTQYF
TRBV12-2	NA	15	CASRPGTSGYNEQFF
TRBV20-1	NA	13	CSAWTASNQPQHF
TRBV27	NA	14	CASSGNPAVYEQYF
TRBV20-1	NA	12	CSAWGSAYEQYF
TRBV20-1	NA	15	CSARDRGRDNSPLHF
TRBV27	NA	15	CASSLFGAASYEQYF
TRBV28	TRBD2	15	CASSPRGSGSLEQYF
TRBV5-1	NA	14	CASGEGDAQETQYF
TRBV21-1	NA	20	CASSIVGGTGWLSTNEKLFF
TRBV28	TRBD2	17	CASRPGTSGRYNNEQFF
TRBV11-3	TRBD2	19	CASSLSIWGLAGTAGELFF
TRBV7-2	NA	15	CASSLVSVSNQPQHF
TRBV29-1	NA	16	CSVGAPNGGITETQYF
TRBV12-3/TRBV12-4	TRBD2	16	CASSKEAGGGYNEQFF
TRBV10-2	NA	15	CASNRDSLGNQPQHF